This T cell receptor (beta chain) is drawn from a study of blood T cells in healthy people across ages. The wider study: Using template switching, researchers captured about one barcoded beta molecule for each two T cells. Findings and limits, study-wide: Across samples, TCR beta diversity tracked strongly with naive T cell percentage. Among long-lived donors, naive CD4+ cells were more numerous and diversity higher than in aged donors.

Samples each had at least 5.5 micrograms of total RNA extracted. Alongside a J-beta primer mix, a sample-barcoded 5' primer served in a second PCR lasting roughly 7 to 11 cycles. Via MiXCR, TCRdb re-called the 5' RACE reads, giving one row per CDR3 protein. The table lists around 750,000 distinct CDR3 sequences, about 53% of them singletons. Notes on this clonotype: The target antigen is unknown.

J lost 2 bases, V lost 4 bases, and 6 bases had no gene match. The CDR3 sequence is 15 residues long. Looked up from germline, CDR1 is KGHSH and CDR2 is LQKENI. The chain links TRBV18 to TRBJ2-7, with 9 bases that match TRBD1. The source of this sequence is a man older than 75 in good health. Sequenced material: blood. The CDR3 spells CASSQGQGETYEQYF. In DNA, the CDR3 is TGTGCCAGCTCACAGGGACAGGGTGAGACCTACGAGCAGTACTTC.